The clone carrying this T cell receptor (beta chain) came up once. Only in-frame clones appear in the TCRdb table, and some are missing; sequencing was by immunoSEQ multiplex PCR. The sample holds more than 45,000 clones, around 87% seen once. These data come from a study of PD-L1 blockade in urothelial cancer. The source is a man in his sixties with urothelial cancer. The sequencing here drew on PBMCs, taken around atezolizumab (anti-PD-L1) treatment.

Here the CDR3 DNA reads TGTGCCAGCATCCCGGGGTTCAGGACTGAAGCTTTCTTT. Its translation: CASIPGFRTEAFF. The chain has TRBV11-3 and TRBJ1-1; D unresolved. This CDR3 region has 13 residues. CDR1 and CDR2 (germline): SGHNT, YENEEA. Trimming removed 7 bases at V and 5 bases at J, with 14 bases between.